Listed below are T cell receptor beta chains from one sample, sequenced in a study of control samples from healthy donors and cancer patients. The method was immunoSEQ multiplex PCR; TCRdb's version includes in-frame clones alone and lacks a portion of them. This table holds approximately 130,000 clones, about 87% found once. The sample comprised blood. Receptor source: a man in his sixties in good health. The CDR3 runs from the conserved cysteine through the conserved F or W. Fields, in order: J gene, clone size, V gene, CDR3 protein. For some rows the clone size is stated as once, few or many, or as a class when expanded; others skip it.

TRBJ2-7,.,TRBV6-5,CASTTSGTGAYEQYF
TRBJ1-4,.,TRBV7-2,CASSLQGSTNEKLFF
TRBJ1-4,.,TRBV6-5,CASSSPTLEKLFF
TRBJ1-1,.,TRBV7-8,CASGEKGITEAFF
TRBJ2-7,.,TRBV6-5,CASSPPAGRSYEQYF
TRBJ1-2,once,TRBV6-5,CASRLMTGGYTF
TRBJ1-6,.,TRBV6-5,CASRSRGSYNSPLHF
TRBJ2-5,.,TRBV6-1,CASSVLFGGASQETQYF
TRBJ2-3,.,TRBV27,CASGKGQGTDTQYF
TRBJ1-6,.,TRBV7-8,CASSLEGGYNSPLHF
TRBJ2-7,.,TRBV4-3,CASSQAWNQDEQYF
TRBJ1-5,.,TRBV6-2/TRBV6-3,CASSSFSGTVNQPQHF
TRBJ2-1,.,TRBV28,CASSLLGTDQGREQFF
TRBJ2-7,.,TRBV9,CASRSGDIGEQYF
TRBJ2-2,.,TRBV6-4,CASRHLQGGNTGELFF
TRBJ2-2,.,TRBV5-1,CASSLRTGGNTGELFF
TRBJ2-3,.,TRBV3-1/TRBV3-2,CASSPLAGGSVDTQYF
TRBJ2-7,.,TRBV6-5,CASSLGRGSWEQYF
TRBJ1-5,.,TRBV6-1,CASSEYTGRSGQPQHF
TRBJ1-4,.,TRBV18,CASSLRQIEKLFF
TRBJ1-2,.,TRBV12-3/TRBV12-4,CASSPDSNYGYTF
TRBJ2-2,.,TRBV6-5,CASSYEGTGELFF
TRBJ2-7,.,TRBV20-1,CSALTSYEQYF
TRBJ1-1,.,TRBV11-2,CASSLDRTGLNTEAFF
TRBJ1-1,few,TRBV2,CASSLERGVSTEAFF
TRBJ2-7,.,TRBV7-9,CASSSGVREQYF
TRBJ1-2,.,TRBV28,CASSPGGSNYGYTF
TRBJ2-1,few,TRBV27,CASRGGLSSSYNEQFF
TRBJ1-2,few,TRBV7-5,CARRYCLEGYGYTF
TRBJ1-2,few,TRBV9,CASSVDEGVVYGYTF
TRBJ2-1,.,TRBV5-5,CASSGWMVTSSYNEQFF
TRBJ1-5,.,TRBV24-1,CATREGRGQPQHF
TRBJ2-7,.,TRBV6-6,CASSYSSGSSYEQYF
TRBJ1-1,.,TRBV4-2,CASSQDRDRGHRAFF
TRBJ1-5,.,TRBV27,CASSPLTGDQPQHF
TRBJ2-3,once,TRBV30,CAWSAPRRMGHRTDTQYF
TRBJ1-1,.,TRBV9,CASSVDSLMNTEAFF
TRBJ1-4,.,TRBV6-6,CASSWGQANEKLFF
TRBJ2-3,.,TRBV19,CASSSGLFTDTQYF
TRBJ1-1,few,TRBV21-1,CASSKVDPTGGAGNTEAFF
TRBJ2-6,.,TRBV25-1,CASSESHRGGPGANVLTF
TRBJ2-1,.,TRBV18,CASSPPGGLSSYNEQFF
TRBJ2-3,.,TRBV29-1,CSVEDPASTDTQYF
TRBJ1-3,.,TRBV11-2,CASSPSGGISGNTIYF
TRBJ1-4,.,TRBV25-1,CASTRATNEKLFF
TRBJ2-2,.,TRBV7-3,CASSPTRTGGDNGELFF
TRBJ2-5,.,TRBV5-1,CASSLAASGGAKTQYF
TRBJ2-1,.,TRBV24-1,CATEDTGTGLYNEQFF
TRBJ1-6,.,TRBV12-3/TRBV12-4,CASSWARDSPLHF
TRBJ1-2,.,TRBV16,CASSQYGGQGYGYTF
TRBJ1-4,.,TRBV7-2,CASSHGNRGEKLFF
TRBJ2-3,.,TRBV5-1,CASSLDAFRGTDTQYF
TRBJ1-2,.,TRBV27,CASRDSTYGYTF
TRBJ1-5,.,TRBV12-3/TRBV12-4,CASRDSANQPQHF
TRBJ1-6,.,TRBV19,CASSIGVGYNSPLHF